A selection of T cell receptor beta chains follows, all from one sample in a study of beta chain features in type 1 diabetes. The data were produced by immunoSEQ multiplex PCR, yet TCRdb's version contains in-frame clones alone and is incomplete. The sample yields under 200,000 clones, about 9% seen once. What was sequenced was central memory CD4+ T cells from blood. Receptors originate from a woman aged 18 to 35 with type 1 diabetes. CDR3s include the opening cysteine and the closing phenylalanine or tryptophan. The D gene is left open where the match is weak. Clone size appears in some rows only: once, few, many, or a class for an expanded clone.

v_call: TRBV12-5; clone_size: .; j_call: TRBJ1-1; d_call: .; cdr3_aa: CASGLMDIQNTEAFF; cdr3_nt: TGTGCTAGTGGGCTAATGGACATACAGAACACTGAAGCTTTCTTT
v_call: TRBV5-8; clone_size: few; j_call: TRBJ2-2; d_call: TRBD2; cdr3_aa: CASSLFPLAGGNTGELFF; cdr3_nt: TGTGCCAGCAGCTTGTTCCCTCTAGCGGGAGGTAACACCGGGGAGCTGTTTTTT
v_call: TRBV14; clone_size: .; j_call: TRBJ2-3; d_call: .; cdr3_aa: CASSQSQAQYF; cdr3_nt: TGTGCCAGCAGCCAATCCCAGGCGCAGTATTTT
v_call: TRBV27; clone_size: .; j_call: TRBJ2-7; d_call: .; cdr3_aa: CASSSLGTTSYEQYF; cdr3_nt: TGTGCCAGCAGTTCCCTCGGGACAACTTCCTACGAGCAGTACTTC
v_call: TRBV29-1; clone_size: .; j_call: TRBJ2-1; d_call: .; cdr3_aa: CSVAMVGGLYNEQFF; cdr3_nt: TGCAGCGTTGCGATGGTCGGGGGGCTCTACAATGAGCAGTTCTTC
v_call: TRBV5-1; clone_size: few; j_call: TRBJ2-7; d_call: TRBD1; cdr3_aa: CASSLGQGSYYEQYF; cdr3_nt: TGCGCCAGCAGCTTGGGACAGGGGTCTTACTACGAGCAGTACTTC
v_call: TRBV7-6; clone_size: few; j_call: TRBJ1-2; d_call: TRBD1; cdr3_aa: CASSPGTGDLNYGYTF; cdr3_nt: TGTGCCAGCAGCCCTGGGACAGGGGACTTAAACTATGGCTACACCTTC
v_call: TRBV6-5; clone_size: few; j_call: TRBJ2-2; d_call: .; cdr3_aa: CASRPTGNTGELFF; cdr3_nt: TGTGCCAGCAGGCCGACAGGGAACACCGGGGAGCTGTTTTTT
v_call: TRBV14; clone_size: .; j_call: TRBJ2-5; d_call: .; cdr3_aa: CASKARVGTQYF; cdr3_nt: TGTGCCAGCAAAGCCAGGGTTGGGACCCAGTACTTC
v_call: TRBV10-3; clone_size: few; j_call: TRBJ1-6; d_call: .; cdr3_aa: CAISEGTPPALHF; cdr3_nt: TGTGCCATCAGTGAAGGGACACCTCCGGCCCTCCACTTT
v_call: TRBV5-4; clone_size: few; j_call: TRBJ2-3; d_call: .; cdr3_aa: CASKMDLGDTDTQYF; cdr3_nt: TGTGCCAGCAAAATGGATCTAGGGGACACAGATACGCAGTATTTT
v_call: TRBV7-2; clone_size: .; j_call: TRBJ1-4; d_call: .; cdr3_aa: CASSLGPGRNEKLFF; cdr3_nt: TGTGCCAGCAGCTTAGGCCCAGGTCGCAATGAAAAACTGTTTTTT
v_call: TRBV7-9; clone_size: few; j_call: TRBJ2-1; d_call: TRBD2; cdr3_aa: CASSKAASGGLGEQFF; cdr3_nt: TGTGCCAGCAGCAAGGCGGCTAGCGGGGGGCTGGGTGAGCAGTTCTTC
v_call: TRBV19; clone_size: few; j_call: TRBJ1-2; d_call: .; cdr3_aa: CASSMGRNYGYTF; cdr3_nt: TGTGCCAGTAGCATGGGCAGGAACTATGGCTACACCTTC
v_call: TRBV10-2; clone_size: .; j_call: TRBJ2-5; d_call: .; cdr3_aa: CASSESSLRWSETQYF; cdr3_nt: TGCGCCAGCAGTGAGTCGAGTCTGCGGTGGTCAGAGACCCAGTACTTC
v_call: TRBV2; clone_size: .; j_call: TRBJ2-3; d_call: .; cdr3_aa: CASSDFRLTLRNTQYF; cdr3_nt: TGTGCCAGCAGTGATTTCCGACTAACATTGAGGAATACGCAGTATTTT
v_call: TRBV6-6; clone_size: few; j_call: TRBJ2-3; d_call: TRBD2; cdr3_aa: CASRLSGSGGDTQYF; cdr3_nt: TGTGCCAGCAGATTGAGCGGGAGTGGTGGAGATACGCAGTATTTT
v_call: TRBV7-2; clone_size: few; j_call: TRBJ2-1; d_call: .; cdr3_aa: CASSLGGPSMSSYNEQFF; cdr3_nt: TGTGCCAGCAGCTTAGGAGGGCCGTCCATGAGCTCCTACAATGAGCAGTTCTTC
v_call: TRBV29-1; clone_size: few; j_call: TRBJ1-3; d_call: .; cdr3_aa: CSAGQMEGNTIYF; cdr3_nt: TGCAGCGCCGGACAGATGGAAGGAAACACCATATATTTT
v_call: TRBV5-4; clone_size: few; j_call: TRBJ2-5; d_call: .; cdr3_aa: CASSLRTPETQYF; cdr3_nt: TGTGCCAGCAGCTTACGGACACCCGAGACCCAGTACTTC
v_call: TRBV11-2; clone_size: many; j_call: TRBJ1-1; d_call: .; cdr3_aa: CASSRDTEAFF; cdr3_nt: TGTGCCAGCAGCCGGGACACTGAAGCTTTCTTT
v_call: TRBV5-1; clone_size: few; j_call: TRBJ2-5; d_call: TRBD1; cdr3_aa: CASSQGARETQYF; cdr3_nt: TGCGCCAGCAGCCAGGGGGCGCGGGAGACCCAGTACTTC
v_call: TRBV18; clone_size: once; j_call: TRBJ1-5; d_call: .; cdr3_aa: CASSPGQTINQPQHF; cdr3_nt: TGTGCCAGCTCACCAGGTCAAACTATTAATCAGCCCCAGCATTTT
v_call: TRBV5-1; clone_size: .; j_call: TRBJ2-1; d_call: TRBD2; cdr3_aa: CASSLDPSGSAPSYNEQFF; cdr3_nt: TGCGCCAGCAGCTTGGACCCTAGCGGGAGCGCCCCCTCCTACAATGAGCAGTTCTTC
v_call: TRBV15; clone_size: few; j_call: TRBJ2-1; d_call: TRBD2; cdr3_aa: CATSRGGRNEQFF; cdr3_nt: TGTGCCACCAGCAGGGGAGGGCGGAATGAGCAGTTCTTC
v_call: TRBV27; clone_size: few; j_call: TRBJ1-4; d_call: TRBD1; cdr3_aa: CASAGQGVEKLFF; cdr3_nt: TGTGCCAGCGCGGGGCAGGGGGTAGAAAAACTGTTTTTT
v_call: TRBV6-5; clone_size: .; j_call: TRBJ2-5; d_call: .; cdr3_aa: CASTTNGVETQYF; cdr3_nt: TGTGCCAGCACCACCAACGGGGTAGAGACCCAGTACTTC
v_call: TRBV2; clone_size: few; j_call: TRBJ2-7; d_call: TRBD1; cdr3_aa: CASSRQGAYEQYF; cdr3_nt: TGTGCCAGCAGTCGACAGGGGGCCTACGAGCAGTACTTC
v_call: TRBV7-2; clone_size: .; j_call: TRBJ1-2; d_call: TRBD1; cdr3_aa: CASSFPDREGGYTF; cdr3_nt: TGTGCCAGCAGCTTCCCGGACAGGGAAGGAGGCTACACCTTC
v_call: TRBV5-4; clone_size: few; j_call: TRBJ1-1; d_call: .; cdr3_aa: CASSPLGGGGEAFF; cdr3_nt: TGTGCCAGCAGCCCACTCGGGGGGGGCGGTGAAGCTTTCTTT
v_call: TRBV5-4; clone_size: .; j_call: TRBJ2-5; d_call: .; cdr3_aa: CASSSQLVAEETQYF; cdr3_nt: TGTGCCAGCAGCTCCCAACTAGTAGCGGAAGAGACCCAGTACTTC
v_call: TRBV18; clone_size: .; j_call: TRBJ2-3; d_call: TRBD2; cdr3_aa: CASSPPGGLDTQYF; cdr3_nt: TGTGCCAGCTCACCACCGGGAGGGCTGGATACGCAGTATTTT
v_call: TRBV11-3; clone_size: .; j_call: TRBJ2-5; d_call: .; cdr3_aa: CASSTGLRETQYF; cdr3_nt: TGTGCCAGCAGCACAGGGTTGAGGGAGACCCAGTACTTC
v_call: TRBV28; clone_size: .; j_call: TRBJ1-1; d_call: TRBD1; cdr3_aa: CASSTGSTEAFF; cdr3_nt: TGTGCCAGTTCGACAGGGAGCACTGAAGCTTTCTTT
v_call: TRBV14; clone_size: few; j_call: TRBJ2-3; d_call: TRBD2; cdr3_aa: CASSLGLGPDTQYF; cdr3_nt: TGTGCCAGCAGCCTAGGACTAGGCCCAGATACGCAGTATTTT
v_call: TRBV28; clone_size: .; j_call: TRBJ1-2; d_call: .; cdr3_aa: CASSPARGSYGYTF; cdr3_nt: TGTGCCAGCAGTCCCGCTCGGGGGAGTTATGGCTACACCTTC
v_call: TRBV7-2; clone_size: .; j_call: TRBJ2-4; d_call: TRBD2; cdr3_aa: CASSSTSFAAGNIQYF; cdr3_nt: TGTGCCAGCAGCTCCACTAGCTTTGCAGCGGGGAACATTCAGTACTTC
v_call: TRBV4-2; clone_size: few; j_call: TRBJ2-5; d_call: .; cdr3_aa: CASSPTTRQPETQYF; cdr3_nt: TGTGCCAGCAGCCCGACGACTAGGCAGCCAGAGACCCAGTACTTC
v_call: TRBV5-1; clone_size: .; j_call: TRBJ1-5; d_call: .; cdr3_aa: CASSLEAGSNQPQHF; cdr3_nt: TGCGCCAGCAGCTTGGAAGCGGGGAGCAATCAGCCCCAGCATTTT
v_call: TRBV5-1; clone_size: .; j_call: TRBJ1-2; d_call: TRBD1; cdr3_aa: CASSFEGAGGYTF; cdr3_nt: TGCGCCAGCAGCTTTGAGGGGGCAGGTGGCTACACCTTC
v_call: TRBV7-6; clone_size: .; j_call: TRBJ1-2; d_call: .; cdr3_aa: CASSQGGGVGYTF; cdr3_nt: TGTGCCAGCAGCCAGGGAGGAGGGGTTGGCTACACCTTC
v_call: TRBV5-4; clone_size: .; j_call: TRBJ2-2; d_call: TRBD1; cdr3_aa: CASSLPGQGTAYTGELFF; cdr3_nt: TGTGCCAGCAGCTTGCCGGGACAGGGGACCGCGTACACCGGGGAGCTGTTTTTT
v_call: TRBV5-1; clone_size: .; j_call: TRBJ1-5; d_call: .; cdr3_aa: CASSLEGSGNQPQHF; cdr3_nt: TGCGCCAGCAGCTTGGAAGGGAGCGGCAATCAGCCCCAGCATTTT
v_call: TRBV18; clone_size: .; j_call: TRBJ2-7; d_call: .; cdr3_aa: CASSPTTGSYEQYF; cdr3_nt: TGTGCCAGCTCACCAACGACAGGATCCTACGAGCAGTACTTC
v_call: TRBV4-1; clone_size: few; j_call: TRBJ1-4; d_call: .; cdr3_aa: CASSTGQASPTNEKLFF; cdr3_nt: TGCGCCAGCTCGACAGGTCAAGCTTCACCAACTAATGAAAAACTGTTTTTT
v_call: TRBV7-2; clone_size: few; j_call: TRBJ2-3; d_call: TRBD2; cdr3_aa: CASGTRGTDTQYF; cdr3_nt: TGTGCCAGCGGGACTAGAGGGACAGATACGCAGTATTTT
v_call: TRBV27; clone_size: .; j_call: TRBJ2-7; d_call: .; cdr3_aa: CASSLAGQPGYEQYF; cdr3_nt: TGTGCCAGCAGCTTAGCGGGACAGCCGGGGTACGAGCAGTACTTC
v_call: TRBV5-7; clone_size: few; j_call: TRBJ1-2; d_call: TRBD1; cdr3_aa: CASSERQGDGYTF; cdr3_nt: TGTGCCAGCAGCGAACGACAGGGAGATGGCTACACCTTC
v_call: TRBV14; clone_size: .; j_call: TRBJ2-7; d_call: .; cdr3_aa: CASSQDLYEQYF; cdr3_nt: TGTGCCAGCAGCCAAGATCTCTACGAGCAGTACTTC
v_call: TRBV7-3; clone_size: few; j_call: TRBJ2-1; d_call: .; cdr3_aa: CASSLYSPGEQFF; cdr3_nt: TGTGCCAGCAGCCTCTACTCGCCCGGTGAGCAGTTCTTC
v_call: TRBV2; clone_size: few; j_call: TRBJ1-2; d_call: .; cdr3_aa: CASRERLYGYTF; cdr3_nt: TGTGCCAGCAGAGAGAGATTATATGGCTACACCTTC
v_call: TRBV28; clone_size: few; j_call: TRBJ2-4; d_call: .; cdr3_aa: CASSLFLSLAKNIQYF; cdr3_nt: TGTGCCAGCAGTTTATTCTTGAGTCTAGCCAAAAACATTCAGTACTTC
v_call: TRBV29-1; clone_size: many; j_call: TRBJ1-2; d_call: TRBD1; cdr3_aa: CSVGTVQRGGYTF; cdr3_nt: TGCAGCGTCGGGACAGTCCAAAGGGGTGGCTACACCTTC
v_call: TRBV29-1; clone_size: few; j_call: TRBJ1-1; d_call: .; cdr3_aa: CSVAMPNRENTEAFF; cdr3_nt: TGCAGCGTTGCCATGCCGAACAGGGAGAACACTGAAGCTTTCTTT
v_call: TRBV7-8; clone_size: few; j_call: TRBJ1-1; d_call: TRBD1; cdr3_aa: CASSFSTGITTEAFF; cdr3_nt: TGTGCCAGCAGCTTCTCGACAGGGATAACGACTGAAGCTTTCTTT